This T cell receptor beta chain comes out of a study of blood T cell repertoires in COVID-19. Study background: In each case, the material was cDNA or gDNA derived from T cells, B-cell-depleted T cells, or PBMCs.

A few counts support this clone. V was clipped by 3 bases and J by 1 base, with 10 bases between them. Germline V gene lookup returns CDR1 SGHRS and CDR2 YFSETQ. The CDR3 runs to 14 residues. Original handling: Reference gene primer amplification yielded estimated nucleated cell counts. Using immunoSEQ multiplex PCR, the repertoire was profiled, and TCRdb retains in-frame clones only, with some absent. The V and J calls and clone size were taken over from that table, and D and trimming were inferred from the DNA. This sample has 200,000 to 250,000 clones, with 83% found just once. This sequence joins TRBV5-1 and TRBJ1-1; D is uncertain. This sequence was found in a woman aged 45-59 years who had been exposed to COVID-19. The sample comprised PBMCs or T cells enriched from blood (not recorded which). CDR3 DNA sequence: TGCGCCAGCAGCTCCCGTGGGCAGAACACTGAAGCTTTCTTT. Translation gives CASSSRGQNTEAFF.